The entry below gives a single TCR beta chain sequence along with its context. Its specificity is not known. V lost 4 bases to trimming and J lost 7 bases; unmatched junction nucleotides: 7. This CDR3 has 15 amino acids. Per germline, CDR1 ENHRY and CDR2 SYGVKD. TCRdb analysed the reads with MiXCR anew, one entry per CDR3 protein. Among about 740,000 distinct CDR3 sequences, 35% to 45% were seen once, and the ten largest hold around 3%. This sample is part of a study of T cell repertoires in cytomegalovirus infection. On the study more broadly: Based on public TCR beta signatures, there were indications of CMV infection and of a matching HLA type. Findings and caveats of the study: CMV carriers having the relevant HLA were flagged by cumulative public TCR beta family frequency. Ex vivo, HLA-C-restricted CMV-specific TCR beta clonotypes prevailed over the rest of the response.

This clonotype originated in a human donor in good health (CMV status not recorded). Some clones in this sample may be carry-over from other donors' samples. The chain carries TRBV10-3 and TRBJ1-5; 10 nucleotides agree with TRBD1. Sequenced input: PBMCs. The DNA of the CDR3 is TGTGCCATCAGTGGGGACAGGGGAAGCGGACAGCCCCAGCATTTT. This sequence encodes CAISGDRGSGQPQHF.